This T cell receptor beta chain was recorded in a study of metastatic and nonmetastatic thyroid tumors. Prior to thyroid surgery, none of the patients had received any treatment. TCRdb called clones again from the PCR reads with MiXCR. The sample records about 30,000 clones, 20% to 30% being singletons. Germline V gene sequence: CDR1 SGHRS, CDR2 YFSETQ. This CDR3 has 13 amino acids. Trimming left V 2 bases short and J 6 bases short, with 11 bases between. The rearrangement links TRBV5-1 to TRBJ1-1; D gene uncertain. The source is a female donor with papillary thyroid cancer or a benign thyroid nodule (not recorded which). Some clones in this sample may be carry-over from other donors' samples. Sequencing input: blood. CDR3 DNA: TGCGCCAGCAGCTTCGGGAACGGGGCTGAAGCTTTCTTT. Its protein product is CASSFGNGAEAFF.